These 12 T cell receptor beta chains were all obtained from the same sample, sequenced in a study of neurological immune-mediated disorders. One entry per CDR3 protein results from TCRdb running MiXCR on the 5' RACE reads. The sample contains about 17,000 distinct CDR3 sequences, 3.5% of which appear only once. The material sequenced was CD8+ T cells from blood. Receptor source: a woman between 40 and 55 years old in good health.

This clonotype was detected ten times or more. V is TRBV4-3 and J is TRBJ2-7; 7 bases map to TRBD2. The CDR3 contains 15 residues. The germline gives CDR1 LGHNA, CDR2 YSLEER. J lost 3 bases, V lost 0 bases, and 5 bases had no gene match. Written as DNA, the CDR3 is TGCGCCAGCAGCCAAGATGCGAGCGGGAACTACGAGCAGTACTTC. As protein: CASSQDASGNYEQYF.

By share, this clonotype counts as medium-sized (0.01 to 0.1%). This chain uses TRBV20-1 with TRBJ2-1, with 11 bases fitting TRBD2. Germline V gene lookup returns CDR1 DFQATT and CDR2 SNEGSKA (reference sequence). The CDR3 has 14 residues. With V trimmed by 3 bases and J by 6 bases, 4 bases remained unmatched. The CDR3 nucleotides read TGCAGTGCTAGGGAGACTAGCGGGATCAATGAGCAGTTCTTC. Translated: CSARETSGINEQFF.

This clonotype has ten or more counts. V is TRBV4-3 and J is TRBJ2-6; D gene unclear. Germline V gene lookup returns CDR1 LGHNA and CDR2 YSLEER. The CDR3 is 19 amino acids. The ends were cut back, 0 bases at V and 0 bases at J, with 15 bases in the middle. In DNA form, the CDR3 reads TGCGCCAGCAGCCAAGAACCAGGTGAACTCTACTCTGGGGCCAACGTCCTGACTTTC. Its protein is CASSQEPGELYSGANVLTF.

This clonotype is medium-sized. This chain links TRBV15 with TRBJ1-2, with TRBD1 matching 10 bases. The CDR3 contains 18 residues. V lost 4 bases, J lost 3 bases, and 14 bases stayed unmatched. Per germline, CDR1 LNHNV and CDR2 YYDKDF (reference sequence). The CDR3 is CATSNYRDRGRGYYGYTF. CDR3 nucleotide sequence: TGTGCCACCAGCAATTACCGGGACAGGGGTCGCGGTTACTATGGCTACACCTTC.

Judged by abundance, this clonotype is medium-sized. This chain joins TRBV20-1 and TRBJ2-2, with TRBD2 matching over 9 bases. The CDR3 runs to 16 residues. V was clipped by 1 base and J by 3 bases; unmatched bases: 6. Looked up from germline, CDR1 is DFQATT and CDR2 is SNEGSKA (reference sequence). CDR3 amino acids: CSARGHIAGDTGELFF. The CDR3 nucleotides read TGCAGTGCTAGAGGTCATATAGCGGGAGACACCGGGGAGCTGTTTTTT.

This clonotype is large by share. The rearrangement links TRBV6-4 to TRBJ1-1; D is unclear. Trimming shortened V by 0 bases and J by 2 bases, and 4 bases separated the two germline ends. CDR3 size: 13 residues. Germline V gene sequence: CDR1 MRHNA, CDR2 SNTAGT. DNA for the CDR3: TGTGCCAGCAGTGACTCGGACAACACTGAAGCTTTCTTT. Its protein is CASSDSDNTEAFF.

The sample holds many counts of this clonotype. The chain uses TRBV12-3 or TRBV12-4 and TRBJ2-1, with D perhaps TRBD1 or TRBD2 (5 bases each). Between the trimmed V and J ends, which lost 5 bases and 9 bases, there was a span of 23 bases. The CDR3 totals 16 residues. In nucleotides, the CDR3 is TGTGCCAGCAGTCCGCCGGGACCTAACATGCGCGGTGAGCAGTTCTTC. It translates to CASSPPGPNMRGEQFF.

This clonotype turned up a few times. CDR3: CASSLEVGNEAFF. CDR3 nucleotides: TGTGCCAGCAGCTTAGAGGTCGGCAATGAAGCTTTCTTT. The chain links TRBV7-3 to TRBJ1-1; D gene uncertain. V gave up 2 bases and J gave up 7 bases, with 11 bases separating them. CDR1 and CDR2 from the germline V gene are SGHTA and FQGTGA. The CDR3 runs to 13 residues.

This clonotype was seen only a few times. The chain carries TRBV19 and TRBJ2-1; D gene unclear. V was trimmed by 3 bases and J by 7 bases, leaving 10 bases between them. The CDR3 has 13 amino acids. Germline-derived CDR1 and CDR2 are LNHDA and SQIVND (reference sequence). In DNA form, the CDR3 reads TGTGCCAGTAGTATTTCTTTTCAGAATGAGCAGTTCTTC. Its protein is CASSISFQNEQFF.

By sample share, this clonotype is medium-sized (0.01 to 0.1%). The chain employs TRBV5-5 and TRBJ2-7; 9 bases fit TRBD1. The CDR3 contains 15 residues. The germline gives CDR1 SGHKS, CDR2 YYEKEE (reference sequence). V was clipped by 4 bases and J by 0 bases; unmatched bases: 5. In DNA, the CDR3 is TGTGCCAGCAGCGTGGGACAGGGCCTCTCCTACGAGCAGTACTTC. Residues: CASSVGQGLSYEQYF.

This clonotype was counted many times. The CDR3 bases are TGTGCTAACAGGGGGACAGGGAGGAATGAGCAGTTCTTC. Amino acid sequence: CANRGTGRNEQFF. The rearrangement links TRBV7-9 to TRBJ2-1; 9 nucleotides match TRBD1. The CDR3 has 13 residues. Germline CDR1 is SEHNR and CDR2 is FQNEAQ (reference sequence).

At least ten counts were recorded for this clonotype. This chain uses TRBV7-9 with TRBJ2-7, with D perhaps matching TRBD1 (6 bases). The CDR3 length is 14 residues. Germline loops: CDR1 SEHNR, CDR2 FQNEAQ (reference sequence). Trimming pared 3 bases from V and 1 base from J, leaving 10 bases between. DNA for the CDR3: TGTGCCAGCAGCTTCAGGGGCACGTCCTACGAGCAGTACTTC. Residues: CASSFRGTSYEQYF.